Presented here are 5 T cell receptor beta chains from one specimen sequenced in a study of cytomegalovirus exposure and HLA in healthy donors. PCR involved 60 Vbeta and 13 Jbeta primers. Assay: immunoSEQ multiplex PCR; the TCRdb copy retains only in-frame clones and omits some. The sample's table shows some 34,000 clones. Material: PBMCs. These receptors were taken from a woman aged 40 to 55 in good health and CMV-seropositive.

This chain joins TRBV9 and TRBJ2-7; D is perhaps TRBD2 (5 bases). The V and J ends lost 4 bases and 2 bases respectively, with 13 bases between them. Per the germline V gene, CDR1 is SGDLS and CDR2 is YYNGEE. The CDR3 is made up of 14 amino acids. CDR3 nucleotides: TGTGCCAGCAGCCAGGCGGGCCTTGCCTACGAGCAGTACTTC. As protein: CASSQAGLAYEQYF.

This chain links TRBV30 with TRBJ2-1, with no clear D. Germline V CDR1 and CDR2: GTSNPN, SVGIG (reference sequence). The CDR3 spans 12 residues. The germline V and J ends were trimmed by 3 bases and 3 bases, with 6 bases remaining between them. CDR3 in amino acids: CAWSPNYNEQFF. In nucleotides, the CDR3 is TGTGCCTGGAGCCCCAACTACAATGAGCAGTTCTTC. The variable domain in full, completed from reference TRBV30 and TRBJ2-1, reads SQTIHQWPATLVQPVGSPLSLECTVEGTSNPNLYWYRQAAGRGLQLLFYSVGIGQISSEVPQNLSASRPQDRQFILSSKKLLLSDSGFYLCAWSPNYNEQFFGPGTRLTVL.

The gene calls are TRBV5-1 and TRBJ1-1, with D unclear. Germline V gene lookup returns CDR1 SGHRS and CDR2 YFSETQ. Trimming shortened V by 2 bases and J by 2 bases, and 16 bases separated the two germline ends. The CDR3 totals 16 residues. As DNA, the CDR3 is TGCGCCAGCAGCTTTAATCCCCGTACAATTAACACTGAAGCTTTCTTT. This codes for CASSFNPRTINTEAFF.

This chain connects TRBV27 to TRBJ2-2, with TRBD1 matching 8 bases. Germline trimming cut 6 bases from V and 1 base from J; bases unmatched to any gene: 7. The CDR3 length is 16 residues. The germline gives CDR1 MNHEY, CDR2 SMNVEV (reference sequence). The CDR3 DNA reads TGTGCCAGCAGCCCCCTCGGACAGGGGAACACCGGGGAGCTGTTTTTT. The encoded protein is CASSPLGQGNTGELFF.

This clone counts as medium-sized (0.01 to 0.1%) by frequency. CDR3 sequence (DNA): TGTGCCAGCAGTCGGGACACCTATAGCAATCAGCCCCAGCATTTT. This codes for CASSRDTYSNQPQHF. J is TRBJ1-5 and V is TRBV6-1; tentative D call: TRBD1 (6 bases). The ends were cut back, 5 bases at V and 0 bases at J, with 11 bases in the middle. Germline lookup yields CDR1 MNHNS and CDR2 SASEGT. The CDR3 loop spans 15 amino acids.